These T cell receptor beta chains were read from a single sample in a study of PD-1 blockade in classical Hodgkin lymphoma. Here immunoSEQ multiplex PCR was the method, and the copy in TCRdb shows in-frame clones only, minus some. The top ten clones hold 7% to 10% of a sample with more than 50,000 clones, about 70% of them seen once. Sequenced material: peripheral blood mononuclear cells (PBMCs), taken before the second cycle of nivolumab. Receptor source: a human donor with classical Hodgkin lymphoma. The CDR3 runs from the conserved cysteine through the conserved F or W. D genes are given only for firm matches. Size values are once, few and many counts, or a class for expanded clones, and some rows have none.

.	.	TRBJ1-1	TRBV7-9	TGTGCCAGCAGTCCATTCCAACGACAGGTAGCTTTCTTT	CASSPFQRQVAFF
.	few	TRBJ1-1	TRBV19	TGTGCCAGTAGTGTTGGCCGGGAAGAAACTGAAGCTTTCTTT	CASSVGREETEAFF
.	.	TRBJ1-4	TRBV29-1	TGCAGCGTTGCGGGGGCAACTAATGAAAAACTGTTTTTT	CSVAGATNEKLFF
TRBD2	.	TRBJ2-1	TRBV6-1	TGTGCCAGCAGGGAAGCGGGAGGATGGTACAATGAGCAGTTCTTC	CASREAGGWYNEQFF
.	many	TRBJ2-2	TRBV6-5	TGTGCCAGCAGTCCTACAGGGACCACCGGGGAGCTGTTTTTT	CASSPTGTTGELFF
.	.	TRBJ1-5	TRBV28	TGTGCCAGCAGTCATATAAAAGGACAGCCCCAGCATTTT	CASSHIKGQPQHF
.	.	TRBJ2-1	TRBV7-9	TGTGCCAGCAGCTCCTTGGGGGGCGGTGAGCAGTTCTTC	CASSSLGGGEQFF
.	.	TRBJ1-1	TRBV5-1	TGCGCCAGCAGCAGGAGGACGGTGAACACTGAAGCTTTCTTT	CASSRRTVNTEAFF
.	.	TRBJ2-1	TRBV5-1	TGCGCCAGCAGCTTGGTTTGGGCAGCCCAGGGCGATGAGCAGTTCTTC	CASSLVWAAQGDEQFF
TRBD1	.	TRBJ2-3	TRBV5-1	TGCGCCAGCAGCTCGGGACAGGGGTCGACAGATACGCAGTATTTT	CASSSGQGSTDTQYF
.	.	TRBJ2-3	TRBV2	TGTGCCGGCAGTCCGGGCCCTCGCCCAACAGATACGCAGTATTTT	CAGSPGPRPTDTQYF
.	.	TRBJ2-1	TRBV7-3	TGTGCCAGCAGCTTGGGTACTGGACACAATGAGCAGTTCTTC	CASSLGTGHNEQFF
.	.	TRBJ1-1	TRBV5-4	TGTGCCAGCAGGTTGGGAGGGCGACCCTTGAACACTGAAGCTTTCTTT	CASRLGGRPLNTEAFF
TRBD1	.	TRBJ2-7	TRBV10-3	TGTGCCATCAGTGCGACGGCTATAGGGACAGGGAACCTCTCCTACGAGCAGTACTTC	CAISATAIGTGNLSYEQYF
.	.	TRBJ2-2	TRBV5-3	TGTGCCAGAAGCTTAAGATTAACAGGGACGAACACCGGGGAGCTGTTTTTT	CARSLRLTGTNTGELFF
TRBD1	.	TRBJ1-1	TRBV29-1	TGCAGCGTTGACGAACAGGGGGACACTGAAGCTTTCTTT	CSVDEQGDTEAFF
TRBD1	.	TRBJ1-5	TRBV6-6	TGTGCCAGCAGTTACCTCGCGAGGGGGCCGAATCAGCCCCAGCATTTT	CASSYLARGPNQPQHF
.	.	TRBJ1-5	TRBV7-9	TGTGCCAGCAGCCCCCGGGGGGAGGGTGATCAGCCCCAGCATTTT	CASSPRGEGDQPQHF
.	.	TRBJ2-5	TRBV12-5	TGTGCTAGTGGTCGTACCGGGACGCCACAAGAGACCCAGTACTTC	CASGRTGTPQETQYF
.	few	TRBJ1-6	TRBV14	TGTGCCAGCAGCCAGGAGGGTGCAGGGTTTAATTCACCCCTCCACTTT	CASSQEGAGFNSPLHF
.	.	TRBJ2-3	TRBV15	TGTGCCACCAGCAGAGTCGGGGCTGGCGCAGGAGATACGCAGTATTTT	CATSRVGAGAGDTQYF
TRBD2	.	TRBJ2-3	TRBV9	TGTGCCAGCAGCGACACTAGCGGATCGGGTTTTAGCACAGATACGCAGTATTTT	CASSDTSGSGFSTDTQYF